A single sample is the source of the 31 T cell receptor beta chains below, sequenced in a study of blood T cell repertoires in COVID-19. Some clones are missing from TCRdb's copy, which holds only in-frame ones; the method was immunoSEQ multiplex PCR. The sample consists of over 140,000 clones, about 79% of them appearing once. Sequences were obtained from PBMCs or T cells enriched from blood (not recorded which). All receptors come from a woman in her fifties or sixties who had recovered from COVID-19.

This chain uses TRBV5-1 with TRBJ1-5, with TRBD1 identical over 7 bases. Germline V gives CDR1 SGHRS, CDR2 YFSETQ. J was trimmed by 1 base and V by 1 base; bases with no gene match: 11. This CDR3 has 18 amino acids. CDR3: CASSLNAQDRASNQPQHF. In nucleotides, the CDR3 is TGCGCCAGCAGCTTGAATGCTCAAGACAGGGCGAGCAATCAGCCCCAGCATTTT.

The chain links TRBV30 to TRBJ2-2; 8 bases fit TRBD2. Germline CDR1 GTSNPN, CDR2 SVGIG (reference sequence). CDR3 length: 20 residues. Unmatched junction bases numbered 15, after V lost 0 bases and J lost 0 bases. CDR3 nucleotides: TGTGCCTGGAGTGTAATAGGATCCGGGACTAGATTCGCGAACACCGGGGAGCTGTTTTTT. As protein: CAWSVIGSGTRFANTGELFF.

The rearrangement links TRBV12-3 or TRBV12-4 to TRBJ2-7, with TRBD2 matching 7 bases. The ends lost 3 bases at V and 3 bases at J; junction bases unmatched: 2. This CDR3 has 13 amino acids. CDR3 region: CASSLGGGYEQYF. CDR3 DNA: TGTGCCAGCAGTTTGGGGGGGGGCTACGAGCAGTACTTC.

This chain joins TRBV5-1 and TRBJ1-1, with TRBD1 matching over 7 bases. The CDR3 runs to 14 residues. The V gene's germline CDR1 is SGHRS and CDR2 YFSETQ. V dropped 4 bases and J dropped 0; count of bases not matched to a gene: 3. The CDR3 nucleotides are TGCGCCAGCAGCCTCAGGGGGGTGAACACTGAAGCTTTCTTT. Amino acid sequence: CASSLRGVNTEAFF.

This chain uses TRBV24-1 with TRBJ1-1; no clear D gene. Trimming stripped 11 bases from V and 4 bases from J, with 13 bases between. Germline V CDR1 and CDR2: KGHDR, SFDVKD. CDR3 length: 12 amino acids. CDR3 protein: CASRPRFTEAFF. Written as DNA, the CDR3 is TGTGCCAGTAGGCCGAGGTTCACTGAAGCTTTCTTT.

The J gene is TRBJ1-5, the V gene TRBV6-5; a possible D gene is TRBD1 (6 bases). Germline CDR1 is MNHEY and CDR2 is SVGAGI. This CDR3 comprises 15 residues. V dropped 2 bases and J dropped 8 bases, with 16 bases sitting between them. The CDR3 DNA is TGTGCCAGCAGTTACCGGGGGGGCGGTCAAGAGCCCCAGCATTTT. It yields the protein CASSYRGGGQEPQHF.

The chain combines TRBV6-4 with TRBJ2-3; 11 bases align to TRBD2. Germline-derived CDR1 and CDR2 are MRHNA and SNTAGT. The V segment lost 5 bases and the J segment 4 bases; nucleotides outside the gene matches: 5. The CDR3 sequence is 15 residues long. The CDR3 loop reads CASSPIAGGADTQYF. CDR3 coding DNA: TGTGCCAGCAGTCCAATAGCGGGAGGGGCAGATACGCAGTATTTT.

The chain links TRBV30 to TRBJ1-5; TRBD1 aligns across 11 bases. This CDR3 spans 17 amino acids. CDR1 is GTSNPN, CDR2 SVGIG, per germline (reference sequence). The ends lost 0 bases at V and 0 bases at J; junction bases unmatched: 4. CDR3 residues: CAWSVGTGGYSNQPQHF. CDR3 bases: TGTGCCTGGAGTGTGGGGACAGGGGGATATAGCAATCAGCCCCAGCATTTT.

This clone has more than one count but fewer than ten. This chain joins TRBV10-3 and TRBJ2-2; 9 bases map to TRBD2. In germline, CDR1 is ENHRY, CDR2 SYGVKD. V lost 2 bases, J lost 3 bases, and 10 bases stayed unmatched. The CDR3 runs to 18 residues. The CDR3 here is CAISERGASGVDTGELFF. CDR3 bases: TGTGCCATCAGTGAGAGGGGGGCTAGCGGGGTGGACACCGGGGAGCTGTTTTTT.

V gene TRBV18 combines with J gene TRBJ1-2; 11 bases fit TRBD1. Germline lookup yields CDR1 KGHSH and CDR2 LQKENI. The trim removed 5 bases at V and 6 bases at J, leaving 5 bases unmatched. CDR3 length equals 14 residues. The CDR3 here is CASSFGTGGDGYTF. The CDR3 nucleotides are TGTGCCAGCTCATTTGGGACAGGGGGTGATGGCTACACCTTC.

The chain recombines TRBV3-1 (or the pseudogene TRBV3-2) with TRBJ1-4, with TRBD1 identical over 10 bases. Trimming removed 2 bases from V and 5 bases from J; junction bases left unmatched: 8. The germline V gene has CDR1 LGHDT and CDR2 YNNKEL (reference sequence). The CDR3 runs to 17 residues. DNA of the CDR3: TGTGCCAGCAGCCAATGGATTTGGGGACAGGGGAATGAAAAACTGTTTTTT. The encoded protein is CASSQWIWGQGNEKLFF.

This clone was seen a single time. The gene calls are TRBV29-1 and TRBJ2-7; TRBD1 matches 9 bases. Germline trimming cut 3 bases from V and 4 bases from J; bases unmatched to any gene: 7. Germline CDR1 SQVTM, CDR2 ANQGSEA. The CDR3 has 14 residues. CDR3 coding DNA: TGCAGCGTTGATACGGGGACAGGGACTTACGAGCAGTACTTC. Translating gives CSVDTGTGTYEQYF.

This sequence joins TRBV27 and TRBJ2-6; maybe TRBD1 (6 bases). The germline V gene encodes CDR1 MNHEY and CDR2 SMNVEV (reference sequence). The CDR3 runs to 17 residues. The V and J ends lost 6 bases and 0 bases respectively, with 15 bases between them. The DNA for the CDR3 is TGTGCCAGCAGACCGACAGGTCAGGGCTCTGGGGCCAACGTCCTGACTTTC. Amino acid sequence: CASRPTGQGSGANVLTF.

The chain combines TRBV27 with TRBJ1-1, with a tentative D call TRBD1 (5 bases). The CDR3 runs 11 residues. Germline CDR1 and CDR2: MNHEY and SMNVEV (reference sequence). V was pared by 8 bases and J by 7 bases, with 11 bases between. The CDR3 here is CASGRTSEAFF. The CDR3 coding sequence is TGTGCCAGCGGTCGGACAAGTGAAGCTTTCTTT.

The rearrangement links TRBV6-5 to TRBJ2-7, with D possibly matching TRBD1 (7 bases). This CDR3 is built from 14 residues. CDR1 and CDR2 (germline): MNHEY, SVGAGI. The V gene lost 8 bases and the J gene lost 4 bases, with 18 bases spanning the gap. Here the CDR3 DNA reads TGTGCCAGCCGGAGGGGGACAGCGCAATACGAGCAGTACTTC. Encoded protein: CASRRGTAQYEQYF.

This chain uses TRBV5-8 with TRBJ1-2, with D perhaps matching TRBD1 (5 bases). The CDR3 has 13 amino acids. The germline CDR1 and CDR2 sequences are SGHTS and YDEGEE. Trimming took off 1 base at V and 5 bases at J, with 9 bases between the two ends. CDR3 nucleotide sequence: TGTGCCAGCAGCTTGCTTGACAGTTATGGCTACACCTTC. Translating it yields CASSLLDSYGYTF. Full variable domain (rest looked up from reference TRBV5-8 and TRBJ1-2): EAGVTQSPTHLIKTRGQQATLRCSPISGHTSVYWYQQALGLGLQFLLWYDEGEERNRGNFPPRFSGRQFPNYSSELNVNALELEDSALYLCASSLLDSYGYTFGSGTRLTVV.

CDR3 loop: CSANRNTEAFF. CDR3 nucleotides: TGCAGTGCTAACAGGAACACTGAAGCTTTCTTT. The chain links TRBV20-1 to TRBJ1-1, with D uncertain. V lost 4 bases and J lost 1, with 4 bases in between. CDR3 size: 11 residues. Per the germline V gene, CDR1 is DFQATT and CDR2 is SNEGSKA (reference sequence).

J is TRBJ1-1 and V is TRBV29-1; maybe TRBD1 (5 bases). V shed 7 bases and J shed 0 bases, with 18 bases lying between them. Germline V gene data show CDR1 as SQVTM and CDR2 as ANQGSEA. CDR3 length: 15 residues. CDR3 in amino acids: CSAPAVAGVNTEAFF. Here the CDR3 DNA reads TGCAGCGCCCCAGCGGTGGCGGGGGTGAACACTGAAGCTTTCTTT.

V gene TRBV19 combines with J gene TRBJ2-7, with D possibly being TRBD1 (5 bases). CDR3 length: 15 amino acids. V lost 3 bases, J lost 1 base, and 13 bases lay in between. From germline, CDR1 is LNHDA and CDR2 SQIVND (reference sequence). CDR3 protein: CASSITSDSSYEQYF. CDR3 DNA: TGTGCCAGTAGTATTACCAGCGACAGTTCCTACGAGCAGTACTTC.

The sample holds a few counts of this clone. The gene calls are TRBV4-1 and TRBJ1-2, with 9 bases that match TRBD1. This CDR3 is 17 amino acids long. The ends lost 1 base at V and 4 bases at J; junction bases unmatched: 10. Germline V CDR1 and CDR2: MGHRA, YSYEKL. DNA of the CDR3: TGCGCCAGCAGCCAAGCTGGACACAGGGGGCGCGTCTATGGCTACACCTTC. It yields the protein CASSQAGHRGRVYGYTF.

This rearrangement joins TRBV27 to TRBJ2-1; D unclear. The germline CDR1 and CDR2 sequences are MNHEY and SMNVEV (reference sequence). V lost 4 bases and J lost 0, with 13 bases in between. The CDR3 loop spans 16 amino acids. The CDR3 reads CASSSPPRSSYNEQFF. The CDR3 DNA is TGTGCCAGCAGTTCCCCGCCCCGGAGCTCCTACAATGAGCAGTTCTTC.

CDR3 nucleotides: TGTGCCAGCAGCGTGACTAGCGGGAGGTTTGGGGAGACCCAGTACTTC. Its protein product is CASSVTSGRFGETQYF. The chain is built from TRBV9 and TRBJ2-5; 13 positions agree with TRBD2. This CDR3 has 16 amino acids. CDR1 and CDR2 (germline): SGDLS, YYNGEE. The V and J ends lost 2 bases and 5 bases, in that order; junction bases with no gene match: 6.

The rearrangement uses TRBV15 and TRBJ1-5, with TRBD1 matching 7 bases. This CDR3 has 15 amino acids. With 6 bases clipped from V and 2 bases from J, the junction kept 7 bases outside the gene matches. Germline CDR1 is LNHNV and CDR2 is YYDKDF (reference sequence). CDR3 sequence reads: CATRLDREGNQPQHF. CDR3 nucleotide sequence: TGTGCCACCAGACTTGACAGGGAGGGCAATCAGCCCCAGCATTTT.

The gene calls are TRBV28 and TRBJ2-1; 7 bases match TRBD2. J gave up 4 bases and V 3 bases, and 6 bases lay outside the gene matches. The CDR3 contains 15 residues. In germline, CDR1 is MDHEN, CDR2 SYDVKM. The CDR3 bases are TGTGCCAGCAGTTTGGGGGGGAGTAGGTACAATGAGCAGTTCTTC. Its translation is CASSLGGSRYNEQFF.

The CDR3 here is CASSSFDPGSPLHF. The CDR3 region has the DNA TGTGCCAGCAGTTCCTTCGACCCGGGATCACCCCTCCACTTT. This sequence joins TRBV6-5 and TRBJ1-6; no clear D. Between the trimmed V and J ends, which lost 4 bases and 10 bases, there was a span of 14 bases. The V gene's germline CDR1 is MNHEY and CDR2 SVGAGI. The CDR3 length is 14 residues.

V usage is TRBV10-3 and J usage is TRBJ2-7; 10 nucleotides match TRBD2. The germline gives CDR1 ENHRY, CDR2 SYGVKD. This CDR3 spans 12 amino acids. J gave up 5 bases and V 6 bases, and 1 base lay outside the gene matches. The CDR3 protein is CAISLAGDEQYF. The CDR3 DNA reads TGTGCCATCAGCCTAGCGGGAGACGAGCAGTACTTC.

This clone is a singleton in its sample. In DNA, the CDR3 is TGTGCCAGCAATTCCGAGGGAGTAGACTACGAGCAGTACTTC. Protein sequence: CASNSEGVDYEQYF. The V and J genes are TRBV2 and TRBJ2-7; tentative D call: TRBD2 (5 bases). This CDR3 spans 14 amino acids. Trimming cost V 7 bases and J 3 bases, with 16 bases left between them. CDR1 is SNHLY and CDR2 is FYNNEI in the germline V gene.

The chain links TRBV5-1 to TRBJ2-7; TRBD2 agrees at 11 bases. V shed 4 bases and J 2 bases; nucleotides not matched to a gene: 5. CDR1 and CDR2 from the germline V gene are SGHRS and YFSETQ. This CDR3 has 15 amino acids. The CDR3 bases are TGCGCCAGCAGCGGAGGACTAGCGGGTGCCTACGAGCAGTACTTC. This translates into CASSGGLAGAYEQYF.

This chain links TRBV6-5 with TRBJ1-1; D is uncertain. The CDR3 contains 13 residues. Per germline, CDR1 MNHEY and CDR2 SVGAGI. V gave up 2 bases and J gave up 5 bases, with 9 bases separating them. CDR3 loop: CASSYGLQTEAFF. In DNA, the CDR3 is TGTGCCAGCAGTTACGGGTTACAGACTGAAGCTTTCTTT.

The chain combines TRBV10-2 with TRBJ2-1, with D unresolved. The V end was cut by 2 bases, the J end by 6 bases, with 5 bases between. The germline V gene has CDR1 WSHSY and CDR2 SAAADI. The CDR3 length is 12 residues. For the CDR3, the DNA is TGCGCCAGCAGTGAGCCCGGCAATGAGCAGTTCTTC. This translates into CASSEPGNEQFF.

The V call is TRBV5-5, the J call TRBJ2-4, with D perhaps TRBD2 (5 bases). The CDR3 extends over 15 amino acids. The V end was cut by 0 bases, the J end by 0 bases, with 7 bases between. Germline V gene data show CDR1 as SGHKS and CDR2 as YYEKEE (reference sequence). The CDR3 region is CASSLDGLAKNIQYF. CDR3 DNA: TGTGCCAGCAGCTTGGACGGACTAGCCAAAAACATTCAGTACTTC.